These 27 T cell receptor beta chains originate from one sample sequenced in a study of blood T cell repertoires in COVID-19. Profiling relied on immunoSEQ multiplex PCR, and the TCRdb table lists in-frame clones only, not all of them. The sample yields about 480,000 clones, roughly 90% seen once. Specimen: PBMCs or T cells enriched from blood (not recorded which). All receptors derive from a woman aged 40-49 years who had recovered from COVID-19.

The chain recombines TRBV10-1 with TRBJ2-7; TRBD1 agrees at 7 bases. This CDR3 contains 13 residues. The germline gives CDR1 WNHNN, CDR2 SYGVQD (reference sequence). The V gene end was trimmed by 4 bases and the J gene end by 3 bases; junction bases not matched to a gene: 3. For the CDR3, the DNA is TGCGCCAGCAGTGGGGACAGCGACTACGAGCAGTACTTC. Translation gives CASSGDSDYEQYF.

V usage is TRBV5-4 and J usage is TRBJ1-3; D uncertain. Germline loops: CDR1 SGHNT, CDR2 YYREEE (reference sequence). CDR3 length: 17 amino acids. The V end was cut by 4 bases, the J end by 0 bases, with 17 bases between. CDR3 sequence reads: CASSPHPQVDSGNTIYF. The CDR3 coding sequence is TGTGCCAGCAGCCCTCACCCGCAGGTCGACTCTGGAAACACCATATATTTT.

This clone occurred once. It may be a read error: a sequence one base away is much more abundant. The J gene is TRBJ1-2, the V gene TRBV11-2; 8 nucleotides align to TRBD1. Per the germline V gene, CDR1 is SGHAT and CDR2 is FQNNGV. This CDR3 spans 11 amino acids. Unmatched junction bases numbered 3, after V lost 8 bases and J lost 7 bases. This CDR3 reads CASQGASGYTF. The CDR3 coding sequence is TGTGCCAGCCAGGGGGCGAGTGGCTACACCTTC. Based on the CDR3 plus reference TRBV11-2 and TRBJ1-2, the full variable domain is EAGVAQSPRYKIIEKRQSVAFWCNPISGHATLYWYQQILGQGPKLLIQFQNNGVVDDSQLPKDRFSAERLKGVDSTLKIQPAKLEDSAVYLCASQGASGYTFGSGTRLTVV.

The chain joins TRBV7-2 to TRBJ1-2; no reliable D call. V dropped 4 bases and J dropped 7 bases, with 10 bases sitting between them. The CDR3 has 12 amino acids. Germline CDR1 SGHTA, CDR2 FQGNSA. The CDR3 spells CASSSNSFGYTF. CDR3 DNA: TGTGCCAGCAGCTCAAACAGTTTTGGCTACACCTTC.

The chain uses TRBV18 and TRBJ1-1; TRBD1 is a possible D gene (6 bases). With 1 base removed from V and 4 bases from J, the gap between germline ends came to 13 bases. The CDR3 has 15 amino acids. The germline CDR1 and CDR2 sequences are KGHSH and LQKENI. The CDR3 here is CASSPQGGRSTEAFF. The CDR3 bases are TGTGCCAGCTCACCACAGGGGGGGAGGAGCACTGAAGCTTTCTTT.

The chain links TRBV27 to TRBJ2-7; no definite D call. CDR3 size: 13 residues. V dropped 7 bases and J dropped 7 bases, with 17 bases sitting between them. Germline CDR1 MNHEY, CDR2 SMNVEV (reference sequence). The DNA for the CDR3 is TGTGCCAGCACTCATACGAGGCTTGGAGAGCAGTACTTC. It translates to CASTHTRLGEQYF.

The chain joins TRBV28 to TRBJ2-3, with TRBD1 identical over 7 bases. This CDR3 has 16 amino acids. CDR1 and CDR2 from the germline V gene are MDHEN and SYDVKM. The V gene end was trimmed by 6 bases and the J gene end by 4 bases; junction bases not matched to a gene: 13. CDR3 bases: TGTGCCAGCAGCCAACCGGGACCAGGGGGACCAGATACGCAGTATTTT. Protein: CASSQPGPGGPDTQYF.

The CDR3 coding sequence is TGTGCCAGCAGTTTGAGGAGTAGTAGCTCCCTATACCCCTACGAGCAGTACTTC. This translates into CASSLRSSSSLYPYEQYF. The chain links TRBV27 to TRBJ2-7, with unresolved D. Germline assignment: CDR1 MNHEY and CDR2 SMNVEV (reference sequence). The CDR3 length is 18 residues. V was shortened by 3 bases and J by 2 bases, with 23 bases between the two germline ends.

This sequence joins TRBV23-1 and TRBJ1-2, with D possibly being TRBD1 (6 bases). TRBV23-1 is known as an ORF, though its function is uncertain. This CDR3 is built from 15 residues. Trimming shortened V by 4 bases and J by 3 bases, and 15 bases separated the two germline ends. CDR3 residues: CASSLTPGHHYGYTF. The CDR3, as DNA: TGCGCCAGCAGTCTAACTCCGGGACACCACTATGGCTACACCTTC.

This clone was found a few times. The rearrangement joins TRBV6-2 or TRBV6-3 to TRBJ2-7, with 7 nucleotides matching TRBD1. The V gene end was trimmed by 4 bases and the J gene end by 2 bases; junction bases not matched to a gene: 11. The V gene's germline CDR1 is MNHEY and CDR2 SVGEGT. The CDR3 has 16 residues. CDR3 sequence: CASSLAPGQITYEQYF. The CDR3, as DNA: TGTGCCAGCAGTTTGGCTCCGGGACAGATAACCTACGAGCAGTACTTC.

This chain links TRBV19 with TRBJ1-5; TRBD1 aligns across 7 bases. Germline assignment: CDR1 LNHDA and CDR2 SQIVND (reference sequence). Trimming at V came to 6 bases and at J to 2 bases, leaving 7 bases not matched to a gene. CDR3 length equals 15 residues. The CDR3: CASRKNRGGNQPQHF. The CDR3 DNA sequence: TGTGCCAGTAGAAAAAACAGGGGAGGCAATCAGCCCCAGCATTTT.

This clone was observed a few times. The chain couples TRBV7-9 to TRBJ2-1, with D possibly matching TRBD1 (6 bases). CDR1 SEHNR and CDR2 FQNEAQ come from the germline V gene (reference sequence). V lost 4 bases and J lost 2, with 12 bases in between. The CDR3 totals 15 residues. The CDR3 bases are TGTGCCAGCAGCTCGGACAGTGCCCCCTACAATGAGCAGTTCTTC. The encoded protein is CASSSDSAPYNEQFF.

The chain uses TRBV10-3 and TRBJ2-7; perhaps TRBD1 as D (5 bases). The V gene lost 3 bases and the J gene lost 2 bases, with 11 bases spanning the gap. This CDR3 is built from 14 residues. CDR1 and CDR2 (germline): ENHRY, SYGVKD. The CDR3: CAISETGTTYEQYF. The CDR3 coding sequence is TGTGCCATCAGTGAAACAGGTACGACCTACGAGCAGTACTTC.

The genes are TRBV10-3 and TRBJ1-5; D is unresolved. Deletions cut 2 bases from V and 7 bases from J, with 9 bases between. This CDR3 region has 13 residues. Looked up from germline, CDR1 is ENHRY and CDR2 is SYGVKD. The CDR3 here is CAISEGTGQPQHF. The CDR3 bases are TGTGCCATCAGTGAGGGAACGGGGCAGCCCCAGCATTTT.

This chain connects TRBV6-5 to TRBJ1-3, with D perhaps TRBD1 (6 bases). This CDR3 region has 14 residues. V lost 8 bases and J 2 bases, leaving 13 bases between the germline ends. CDR1 MNHEY and CDR2 SVGAGI come from the germline V gene. The CDR3 sequence is CASGGRVAGNTIYF. The CDR3 DNA is TGTGCCAGCGGGGGCAGGGTTGCTGGAAACACCATATATTTT.

V and J are TRBV3-1 (or the pseudogene TRBV3-2) and TRBJ2-3; unclear D gene. The CDR3 loop spans 14 amino acids. The germline gives CDR1 LGHDT, CDR2 YNNKEL (reference sequence). V lost 6 bases to trimming and J lost 6 bases, with 16 bases between them. DNA of the CDR3: TGTGCCAGCAGAGCCGCAGGCAATAAGGATACGCAGTATTTT. Encoded protein: CASRAAGNKDTQYF.

In its sample, this clone was seen once. This sequence joins TRBV25-1 and TRBJ2-1; 7 bases agree with TRBD2. The CDR3 totals 12 residues. Per the germline V gene, CDR1 is MGHDK and CDR2 is SYGVNS. V shed 2 bases, J shed 11 bases, and the junction held 3 bases outside the gene matches. This CDR3 is CASSELGTKQFF. The DNA of the CDR3 is TGTGCCAGCAGTGAACTTGGGACTAAGCAGTTCTTC.

The J gene is TRBJ2-7, the V gene TRBV7-6; 10 bases match TRBD2. Looked up from germline, CDR1 is SGHVS and CDR2 is FNYEAQ. This CDR3 spans 18 amino acids. Losses at the gene ends were 0 bases for V and 2 bases for J; bases not matched to a gene: 10. Here the CDR3 DNA reads TGTGCCAGCAGCTTAGCGATTAGTGACGGGACTAGCGCCTACGAGCAGTACTTC. Protein: CASSLAISDGTSAYEQYF.

The V call is TRBV27, the J call TRBJ1-1, with unresolved D. V dropped 2 bases and J dropped 0 bases, with 10 bases sitting between them. The CDR3 has 15 residues. The germline V gene has CDR1 MNHEY and CDR2 SMNVEV (reference sequence). Written as DNA, the CDR3 is TGTGCCAGCAGTTTAGAAGCTAGGATGAACACTGAAGCTTTCTTT. Its translation is CASSLEARMNTEAFF.

V and J are TRBV6-2 or TRBV6-3 and TRBJ2-7; the D gene is possibly TRBD2 (5 bases). CDR1 and CDR2 from the germline V gene are MNHEY and SVGEGT. The CDR3 extends over 15 amino acids. Trimming stripped 6 bases from V and 0 bases from J, with 15 bases between. In nucleotides, the CDR3 is TGTGCCAGCAGCCGTTTGGCGGGCCTCTCCTACGAGCAGTACTTC. Translation gives CASSRLAGLSYEQYF.

The chain employs TRBV18 and TRBJ1-3; D perhaps matches TRBD1 (6 bases). CDR3 length equals 15 residues. The V end lost 3 bases, the J end lost 1 base, and 10 bases lay between the germline ends. Per the germline V gene, CDR1 is KGHSH and CDR2 is LQKENI. CDR3 nucleotide sequence: TGTGCCAGCTCACCCCGGGACATTTCTGGAAACACCATATATTTT. Its protein is CASSPRDISGNTIYF.

This clone has only a few counts. The chain employs TRBV4-1 and TRBJ2-2; 7 nucleotides match TRBD2. The V gene's germline CDR1 is MGHRA and CDR2 YSYEKL. The length of the CDR3 is 17 residues. The V gene end was trimmed by 3 bases and the J gene end by 4 bases; junction bases not matched to a gene: 11. CDR3 nucleotides: TGCGCCAGCAGCCACCACGGGGCGGGAGTGGTCACCGGGGAGCTGTTTTTT. As protein: CASSHHGAGVVTGELFF.

The V and J genes are TRBV9 and TRBJ1-4, with D perhaps TRBD1 (6 bases). Germline V gene lookup returns CDR1 SGDLS and CDR2 YYNGEE. Between the trimmed V and J ends, which lost 3 bases and 6 bases, there was a span of 15 bases. The CDR3 length is 15 residues. The CDR3 sequence: CASSGNREGYEKLFF. For the CDR3, the DNA is TGTGCCAGCAGCGGAAACAGGGAGGGGTATGAAAAACTGTTTTTT.

The chain employs TRBV29-1 and TRBJ1-1; D gene ambiguous. The CDR3 runs to 13 residues. V lost 3 bases and J lost 1, with 9 bases in between. From germline, CDR1 is SQVTM and CDR2 ANQGSEA. The CDR3 bases are TGCAGCGTTGAGGGCAGAACGAACACTGAAGCTTTCTTT. Encoded protein: CSVEGRTNTEAFF.

The sample holds one count of this clone. The chain links TRBV27 to TRBJ2-2; TRBD2 agrees at 11 bases. Trimming at V came to 3 bases and at J to 6 bases, leaving 3 bases not matched to a gene. CDR3 size: 15 residues. From germline, CDR1 is MNHEY and CDR2 SMNVEV (reference sequence). CDR3 DNA sequence: TGTGCCAGCAGTTTTACTAGCGGGAGTGCCGGGGAGCTGTTTTTT. This codes for CASSFTSGSAGELFF.

This clone was seen once. The chain links TRBV10-3 to TRBJ1-4; weak D call: TRBD1 (5 bases). The V gene's germline CDR1 is ENHRY and CDR2 SYGVKD. Trimming took off 10 bases at V and 15 bases at J, with 30 bases between the two ends. The CDR3 is made up of 15 amino acids. CDR3 sequence reads: CASAWGGGEEKVVFF. The CDR3 coding sequence is TGTGCCAGCGCCTGGGGCGGCGGTGAGGAAAAAGTAGTGTTTTTT.

V is TRBV3-1 (or the pseudogene TRBV3-2) and J is TRBJ2-1, with 12 bases matching TRBD2. V trimming: 2 bases; J trimming: 10 bases; junction bases outside the gene matches: 18. This CDR3 is 19 amino acids long. Germline loops: CDR1 LGHDT, CDR2 YNNKEL (reference sequence). The CDR3 DNA sequence: TGTGCCAGCAGCCAATTTTCTAGCGGGAGGGCCGTTCGGGGTCGGGAGCAGTTCTTC. Its protein is CASSQFSSGRAVRGREQFF.